This T cell receptor beta chain was captured by sequencing in a study of human T cells and chemical hapten exposure. TCRdb reanalysed the RACE reads using MiXCR and keeps one entry per CDR3 protein. The table records about 130,000 distinct CDR3 sequences, approximately 8.3% of them present only once. Time point indicated: healthy volunteer bleed at 2 weeks. Unfractionated whole blood served as the source for total RNA extraction. CDR1 SGHNT and CDR2 YYREEE come from the germline V gene (reference sequence). CDR3 length equals 16 residues. With V trimmed by 4 bases and J by 0 bases, 8 bases remained unmatched.

The sample comprised whole blood. This chain links TRBV5-4 with TRBJ1-2; 8 nucleotides agree with TRBD1. The clonotype comes from a male donor in good health. Some clones in this sample may be carry-over from other donors' samples. The DNA of the CDR3 is TGTGCCAGCAGCCCCGGGACAGGAAATTCTAACTATGGCTACACCTTC. As protein: CASSPGTGNSNYGYTF.